These 22 T cell receptor beta chains came from one sample sequenced in a study of T cell responses to AZD1222 COVID-19 vaccine. Measured with immunoSEQ multiplex PCR; TCRdb has only the in-frame clones, and not every one. Of about 120,000 clones in the sample, approximately 85% were seen once. The starting material was peripheral blood, obtained on day 0 of MenACWY control vaccination. The receptor source for this set is an adult in good health.

Note on this clone: In the same sample, other DNA sequences code for this CDR3. This chain links TRBV7-9 with TRBJ2-5; no definite D call. Germline assignment: CDR1 SEHNR and CDR2 FQNEAQ (reference sequence). The CDR3 consists of 11 residues. The ends were cut back, 5 bases at V and 5 bases at J, with 6 bases in the middle. CDR3 loop: CASSLLETQYF. DNA for the CDR3: TGTGCCAGCAGCCTATTGGAGACCCAGTACTTC. The full variable domain, with the rest looked up from reference TRBV7-9 and TRBJ2-5, is DTGVSQNPRHKITKRGQNVTFRCDPISEHNRLYWYRQTLGQGPEFLTYFQNEAQLEKSRLLSDRFSAERPKGSFSTLEIQRTEQGDSAMYLCASSLLETQYFGPGTRLLVL.

This sequence joins TRBV27 and TRBJ1-1; 7 bases agree with TRBD1. The CDR3 extends over 14 amino acids. The germline V gene has CDR1 MNHEY and CDR2 SMNVEV (reference sequence). V lost 5 bases to trimming and J lost 1 base; unmatched junction nucleotides: 4. The CDR3 here is CASSDNRGNTEAFF. In DNA, the CDR3 is TGTGCCAGCAGTGATAACAGGGGGAACACTGAAGCTTTCTTT.

The chain combines TRBV28 with TRBJ1-1; 10 bases fit TRBD1. The CDR3 extends over 15 amino acids. Germline assignment: CDR1 MDHEN and CDR2 SYDVKM. V dropped 6 bases and J dropped 10; count of bases not matched to a gene: 14. The CDR3 DNA is TGTGCCAGCAGCTCCCTGACCGGGACAGGGGTACGAGCTTTCTTT. Residues: CASSSLTGTGVRAFF. Looking up the rest from reference TRBV28 and TRBJ1-1 gives the full variable domain: DVKVTQSSRYLVKRTGEKVFLECVQDMDHENMFWYRQDPGLGLRLIYFSYDVKMKEKGDIPEGYSVSREKKERFSLILESASTNQTSMYLCASSSLTGTGVRAFFGQGTRLTVV.

This clone was seen a single time. The chain recombines TRBV5-1 with TRBJ1-2; the D is unclear. Germline V gene sequence: CDR1 SGHRS, CDR2 YFSETQ. The CDR3 consists of 9 residues. In DNA form, the CDR3 reads TGCCCCCTGGGAGGCGGCTACACCTTC. Translating it yields CPLGGGYTF.

V gene TRBV21-1 combines with J gene TRBJ1-1; no check of the table's D call, TRBD1, against the DNA was made. TRBV21-1 corresponds to a pseudogene. The CDR3 runs 14 residues. The CDR3 spells CATRPGTGSAEAFF. The CDR3 DNA follows: TGTGCCACCCGGCCCGGGACAGGGAGCGCTGAAGCTTTCTTT.

This clone was detected once. CDR3 DNA sequence: TGCGCCAGCAGTGAGTTAGGGGGGTCGGGATATGGCTACACCTTC. Amino acids: CASSELGGSGYGYTF. The chain has TRBV10-2 and TRBJ1-2; a weak D match, TRBD1 (6 bases). V gave up 1 base and J gave up 5 bases, with 14 bases separating them. The germline gives CDR1 WSHSY, CDR2 SAAADI. CDR3 length: 15 amino acids.

J is TRBJ2-3 and V is TRBV5-1; TRBD1 might be the D (5 bases). From germline, CDR1 is SGHRS and CDR2 YFSETQ. This CDR3 has 15 amino acids. Trimming stripped 0 bases from V and 3 bases from J, with 11 bases between. CDR3 sequence: CASSLAGQGTDTQYF. The CDR3 DNA follows: TGCGCCAGCAGCTTGGCAGGGCAGGGTACAGATACGCAGTATTTT.

This clone appeared a single time. This chain uses TRBV11-3 with TRBJ2-3; 8 bases agree with TRBD2. The V gene's germline CDR1 is SGHNT and CDR2 YENEEA. After removal of 2 bases from V and 4 bases from J, the junction contained 11 bases not matched to a gene. This CDR3 has 17 amino acids. CDR3 sequence reads: CASSLHQFERGSDTQYF. In nucleotides, the CDR3 is TGTGCCAGCAGCTTACACCAGTTCGAGCGGGGGTCAGATACGCAGTATTTT.

This rearrangement joins TRBV11-3 to TRBJ2-1; D might be TRBD1 or TRBD2, each matching 5 bases. Per the germline V gene, CDR1 is SGHNT and CDR2 is YENEEA. The CDR3 totals 13 residues. Trimming left V 1 base short and J 6 bases short, with 7 bases between. CDR3 sequence: CASSLGGSNEQFF. CDR3 coding DNA: TGTGCCAGCAGCTTAGGGGGGTCCAATGAGCAGTTCTTC.

On this clone itself: The sample carries other DNA sequences with the same CDR3. The chain links TRBV15 to TRBJ2-2, with a weak D call TRBD2 (6 bases). Germline values: CDR1 LNHNV, CDR2 YYDKDF (reference sequence). The CDR3 extends over 13 amino acids. Trimming shortened V by 7 bases and J by 8 bases, and 14 bases separated the two germline ends. CDR3 DNA: TGTGCCACCAACCAGAGGAGGGGTGGGGAGCTGTTTTTT. This codes for CATNQRRGGELFF.

The chain couples TRBV5-1 to TRBJ1-4, with 8 bases aligning to TRBD1. Germline V CDR1 and CDR2: SGHRS, YFSETQ. The CDR3 is 13 amino acids. V shed 4 bases, J shed 7 bases, and the junction held 3 bases outside the gene matches. The CDR3, as DNA: TGCGCCAGCAGCCAGACAGGGGTTGAAAAACTGTTTTTT. Residues: CASSQTGVEKLFF.

The V gene is TRBV7-6, the J gene TRBJ1-1; D call uncertain. The CDR3 is made up of 14 amino acids. Germline V lookup: CDR1 SGHVS, CDR2 FNYEAQ. The V gene lost 3 bases and the J gene lost 4 bases, with 12 bases spanning the gap. CDR3: CASSLTGFGTEAFF. The CDR3 nucleotides read TGTGCCAGCAGCTTGACCGGGTTTGGCACTGAAGCTTTCTTT.

The V and J genes are TRBV6-2 or TRBV6-3 and TRBJ2-3, with D perhaps matching TRBD1 (6 bases). Looked up from germline, CDR1 is MNHEY and CDR2 is SVGEGT. The V end lost 3 bases, the J end lost 5 bases, and 12 bases lay between the germline ends. There are 14 residues in the CDR3. The DNA of the CDR3 is TGTGCCAGCAGTTATTGGCAGGGACAAGATACGCAGTATTTT. It translates to CASSYWQGQDTQYF.

CDR3 DNA: TGTGCCAGCAGCAAAGCGCTTTGGCCGGGACAGGGGCCGTGGTGGGAGCAGTACTTC. Its translation: CASSKALWPGQGPWWEQYF. The rearrangement joins TRBV21-1 to TRBJ2-7; the listed D gene, TRBD1, was not tested against the DNA. TRBV21-1 is a pseudogene locus. CDR3 size: 19 residues.

The DNA for the CDR3 is TGTGCTAGTGGTTTATCAGGGAGCGGCACTGAAGCTTTCTTT. It translates to CASGLSGSGTEAFF. V gene TRBV12-5 combines with J gene TRBJ1-1; possible D gene TRBD1, 5 bases. V was pared by 3 bases and J by 4 bases, with 12 bases between. The CDR3 has 14 residues. Germline V CDR1 and CDR2: LGHNT, FRNRAP.

CDR3 region: CASSYTAGLYEQFF. Here the CDR3 DNA reads TGTGCCAGCAGTTACACGGCAGGGCTCTATGAGCAGTTCTTC. The chain joins TRBV6-5 to TRBJ2-1, with D possibly being TRBD1 (5 bases). V lost 2 bases and J lost 8, with 13 bases in between. This CDR3 region has 14 residues. Germline V gene sequence: CDR1 MNHEY, CDR2 SVGAGI.

The V and J genes are TRBV7-2 and TRBJ1-4; possibly TRBD1 for D (6 bases). CDR3 size: 15 residues. The germline V gene encodes CDR1 SGHTA and CDR2 FQGNSA. The V gene lost 4 bases and the J gene lost 3 bases, with 12 bases spanning the gap. CDR3 DNA sequence: TGTGCCAGCAGCTCCTGGAGGGGGGCTAATGAAAAACTGTTTTTT. Encoded protein: CASSSWRGANEKLFF.

The V and J genes are TRBV6-2 or TRBV6-3 and TRBJ1-2; TRBD1 is a possible D gene (6 bases). The CDR3 sequence is 14 residues long. Germline V gene lookup returns CDR1 MNHEY and CDR2 SVGEGT. V dropped 4 bases and J dropped 2 bases, with 11 bases sitting between them. The CDR3 nucleotides read TGTGCCAGCAGTTCCCGGACAGCCAACTATGGCTACACCTTC. Translated: CASSSRTANYGYTF.

The rearrangement links TRBV11-2 to TRBJ2-1; 7 bases agree with TRBD1. After removal of 5 bases from V and 4 bases from J, the junction contained 11 bases not matched to a gene. CDR3 length: 16 amino acids. Germline V gene data show CDR1 as SGHAT and CDR2 as FQNNGV. The CDR3 reads CASSHGGEGAYNEQFF. The CDR3 DNA reads as TGTGCCAGCAGCCACGGAGGTGAGGGGGCGTACAATGAGCAGTTCTTC.

The J gene is TRBJ1-3, the V gene TRBV10-3; 11 bases align to TRBD1. CDR3 length equals 14 residues. Looked up from germline, CDR1 is ENHRY and CDR2 is SYGVKD. The trim removed 7 bases at V and 3 bases at J, leaving 2 bases unmatched. CDR3 sequence reads: CAIKGTGGGNTIYF. The CDR3 nucleotides are TGTGCCATCAAGGGGACAGGGGGTGGAAACACCATATATTTT.

The V gene is TRBV6-2 or TRBV6-3, the J gene TRBJ1-1, with a tentative D call TRBD1 (6 bases). Germline CDR1 is MNHEY and CDR2 is SVGEGT. V gave up 5 bases and J gave up 4 bases, with 14 bases separating them. This CDR3 spans 14 amino acids. The chain's CDR3 is CASSPDGGATEAFF. The CDR3 bases are TGTGCCAGCAGTCCCGATGGGGGCGCCACTGAAGCTTTCTTT.

The CDR3 coding sequence is TGTGCCAGCTCACTTACGCCACCCGGGGGCTACAATGAGCAGTTCTTC. Its translation is CASSLTPPGGYNEQFF. The V call is TRBV18, the J call TRBJ2-1, with D perhaps matching TRBD2 (6 bases). CDR3 size: 16 residues. Germline loops: CDR1 KGHSH, CDR2 LQKENI. The V end lost 4 bases, the J end lost 3 bases, and 16 bases lay between the germline ends.